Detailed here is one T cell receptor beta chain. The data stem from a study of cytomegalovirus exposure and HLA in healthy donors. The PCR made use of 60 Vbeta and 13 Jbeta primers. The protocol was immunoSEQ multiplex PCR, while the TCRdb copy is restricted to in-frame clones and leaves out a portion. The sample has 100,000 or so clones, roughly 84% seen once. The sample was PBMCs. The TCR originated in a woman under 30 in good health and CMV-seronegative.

The CDR3 is CASSYELLAKNIQYF. As DNA, the CDR3 is TGTGCCAGCAGCTACGAACTTCTAGCCAAAAACATTCAGTACTTC. The rearrangement uses TRBV7-3 and TRBJ2-4; D gene unclear. Germline V gene sequence: CDR1 SGHTA, CDR2 FQGTGA. The V gene lost 4 bases and the J gene lost 0 bases, with 10 bases spanning the gap. The CDR3 is made up of 15 amino acids.